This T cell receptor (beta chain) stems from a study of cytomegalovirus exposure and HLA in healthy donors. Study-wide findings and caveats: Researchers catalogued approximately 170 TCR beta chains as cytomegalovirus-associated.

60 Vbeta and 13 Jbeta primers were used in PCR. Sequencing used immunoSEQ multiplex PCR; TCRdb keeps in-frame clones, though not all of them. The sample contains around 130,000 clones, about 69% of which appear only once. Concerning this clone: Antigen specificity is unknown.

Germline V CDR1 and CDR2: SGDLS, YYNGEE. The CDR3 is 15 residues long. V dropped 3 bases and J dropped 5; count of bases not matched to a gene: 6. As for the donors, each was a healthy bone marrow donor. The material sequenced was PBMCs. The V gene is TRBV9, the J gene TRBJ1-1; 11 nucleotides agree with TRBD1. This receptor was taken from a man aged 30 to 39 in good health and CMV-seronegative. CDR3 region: CASSARDRGGTEAFF. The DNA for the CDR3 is TGTGCCAGCAGCGCGAGGGACAGGGGGGGGACTGAAGCTTTCTTT.